This TCR beta chain appears in the sequencing data of a study of Graves' ophthalmopathy and Graves' hyperthyroidism. About this clonotype: The antigen is unknown.

Study outcomes and limitations: Ophthalmopathy was separated from stable hyperthyroidism by a 13-signature model with over 85% sensitivity and around 81% specificity.

Germline loops: CDR1 SNHLY, CDR2 FYNNEI. The CDR3 runs 12 residues. Trimming stripped 8 bases from V and 0 bases from J, with 7 bases between. Investigators amplified TCR beta CDR3 regions from RNA transcripts. Second-round multiplex PCR came after first-round RT-PCR with HTBI primers. TCRdb reanalysed the multiplex PCR reads using MiXCR and keeps one entry per CDR3 protein. The table has under 250,000 distinct CDR3 sequences, 25% to 30% seen once. The specimen sequenced was peripheral blood. The sequence came from a man aged 50-60 years with Graves' ophthalmopathy. The chain combines TRBV2 with TRBJ2-5; the D is unclear. CDR3 sequence: CASDQDQETQYF. DNA of the CDR3: TGTGCCAGCGACCAAGACCAAGAGACCCAGTACTTC.